This T cell receptor (beta chain) emerged from a study of shared clonotypes between healthy human individuals. The wider study: Each donor had three CD4 naive, three CD4 memory, two CD8 naive and one CD8 memory plate.

Study-wide findings and caveats: Only blood was sampled, and tissue TCR repertoires likely differ from blood ones. A handful of donors had 5% to 6.5% of their naive CD4 clonotypes in common.

Study processing details: Filtering differed, since immunoSEQ gave only junction sequences and no quality scores. The method was immunoSEQ multiplex PCR; TCRdb's version includes in-frame clones alone and lacks a portion of them. The V and J calls and clone size come from that table; D and trimming were worked out from the DNA. The sample holds millions of clones, 93% seen once. CDR3 size: 14 residues. CDR1 and CDR2 (germline): MRHNA, SNTAGT. Between the trimmed V and J ends, which lost 0 bases and 2 bases, there was a span of 4 bases. Only CD45RO-negative cells positively selected for CCR7 counted as naive CD8 cells, so terminally differentiated effector memory CD45RA+ cells were excluded. As concerns this clone: Its antigen is still unknown.

Sequencing was done on a sample of naive CD8+ T cells from PBMCs. The chain links TRBV6-4 to TRBJ2-2; D gene unclear. This TCR was sampled from a man aged 18 to 29 in good health. Some clones in this sample may be carry-over from other donors' samples. CDR3: CASSDSPNTGELFF. The DNA of the CDR3 is TGTGCCAGCAGTGACTCTCCCAACACCGGGGAGCTGTTTTTT.